A single sample gave rise to the 31 T cell receptor beta chains below, sequenced in a study of blood T cell repertoires in COVID-19. Sequencing was performed with immunoSEQ multiplex PCR; in TCRdb, only in-frame clones are kept and a portion is missing. The data hold about 190,000 clones, with about 88% observed a single time. Sample: peripheral blood. The receptors shown here come from a human donor in a cohort sampled during active COVID-19.

V and J are TRBV4-1 and TRBJ1-3; D not resolved. V shed 0 bases and J shed 0 bases, with 9 bases lying between them. Germline CDR1 reads MGHRA; CDR2 reads YSYEKL. CDR3 length: 16 amino acids. The CDR3: CASSQDHRNSGNTIYF. The CDR3 DNA is TGCGCCAGCAGCCAAGATCATAGAAACTCTGGAAACACCATATATTTT.

This chain uses TRBV4-2 with TRBJ2-7, with 12 positions matching TRBD1. Per germline, CDR1 LGHNA and CDR2 YNFKEQ. After removal of 4 bases from V and 2 bases from J, the junction contained 9 bases not matched to a gene. The CDR3 runs to 17 residues. The CDR3 nucleotides read TGTGCCAGCAGCCCGTTGACCGGGACAGGGGGCCCCTACGAGCAGTACTTC. It encodes CASSPLTGTGGPYEQYF.

This rearrangement joins TRBV5-6 to TRBJ2-3, with D perhaps TRBD1 (6 bases). Germline V gene lookup returns CDR1 SGHDT and CDR2 YYEEEE. The CDR3 consists of 13 residues. The V and J ends lost 3 bases and 4 bases respectively, with 9 bases between them. The CDR3: CASSYNRADTQYF. CDR3 DNA sequence: TGTGCCAGCAGCTACAACAGGGCAGATACGCAGTATTTT.

This clone was counted a single time. CDR3 protein: CASSQEVFGRYEQYF. The CDR3 DNA reads as TGTGCCAGCAGCCAAGAAGTTTTTGGGCGATACGAGCAGTACTTC. V and J are TRBV4-2 and TRBJ2-7; D gene ambiguous. This CDR3 contains 15 residues. In germline, CDR1 is LGHNA, CDR2 YNFKEQ. V was clipped by 0 bases and J by 4 bases, with 13 bases between them.

The chain employs TRBV15 and TRBJ2-2, with D unresolved. This CDR3 is 12 amino acids long. The germline gives CDR1 LNHNV, CDR2 YYDKDF (reference sequence). V gave up 0 bases and J gave up 8 bases, with 4 bases separating them. CDR3 sequence reads: CATSRDRGELFF. In DNA form, the CDR3 reads TGTGCCACCAGCAGAGATCGTGGGGAGCTGTTTTTT. Looking up the rest from reference TRBV15 and TRBJ2-2 gives the full variable domain: DAMVIQNPRYQVTQFGKPVTLSCSQTLNHNVMYWYQQKSSQAPKLLFHYYDKDFNNEADTPDNFQSRRPNTSFCFLDIRSPGLGDTAMYLCATSRDRGELFFGEGSRLTVL.

This sequence joins TRBV5-1 and TRBJ1-4; 7 nucleotides align to TRBD1. Germline CDR1 reads SGHRS; CDR2 reads YFSETQ. CDR3 length: 16 residues. V lost 2 bases to trimming and J lost 1 base; unmatched junction nucleotides: 5. The CDR3 here is CASSFGRTGTNEKLFF. As DNA, the CDR3 is TGCGCCAGCAGCTTTGGCCGGACAGGAACTAATGAAAAACTGTTTTTT.

Notes on this clone: An end of the junction does not agree with germline; a read error may underlie this. The chain's CDR3 is CASSDSWGGRETQYF. As DNA, the CDR3 is TGTGCCAGCAGTGACTCTTGGGGGGGCCGAGAGACCCAGTACTTC. The chain is built from TRBV6-2 or TRBV6-3 and TRBJ2-5; possible D gene TRBD2, 7 bases. The germline gives CDR1 MNHEY, CDR2 SVGEGT. The CDR3 sequence is 15 residues long.

This clone was observed a few times. The chain is built from TRBV4-2 and TRBJ2-1; TRBD2 is a possible D gene (7 bases). Germline values: CDR1 LGHNA, CDR2 YNFKEQ. Trimming removed 0 bases at V and 9 bases at J, with 15 bases between. This CDR3 comprises 15 residues. CDR3 loop: CASSQETQGGGEQFF. In DNA form, the CDR3 reads TGTGCCAGCAGCCAAGAAACACAGGGAGGGGGTGAGCAGTTCTTC.

This clone was seen at least ten times. This chain uses TRBV15 with TRBJ1-5; TRBD1 aligns across 7 bases. Losses at the gene ends were 0 bases for V and 2 bases for J; bases not matched to a gene: 4. The germline V gene encodes CDR1 LNHNV and CDR2 YYDKDF (reference sequence). CDR3 length: 16 amino acids. CDR3 residues: CATSREEGAGNQPQHF. CDR3 nucleotide sequence: TGTGCCACCAGCAGAGAGGAGGGGGCGGGCAATCAGCCCCAGCATTTT.

This rearrangement joins TRBV7-9 to TRBJ2-7, with no clear D. V lost 0 bases and J lost 6, with 15 bases in between. The CDR3 totals 15 residues. CDR1 SEHNR and CDR2 FQNEAQ come from the germline V gene (reference sequence). The CDR3 DNA follows: TGTGCCAGCAGCTTAGCTGCAGGAACGACGACCGAGCAGTACTTC. Translating gives CASSLAAGTTTEQYF. Complete variable domain (other parts from reference TRBV7-9 and TRBJ2-7): DTGVSQNPRHKITKRGQNVTFRCDPISEHNRLYWYRQTLGQGPEFLTYFQNEAQLEKSRLLSDRFSAERPKGSFSTLEIQRTEQGDSAMYLCASSLAAGTTTEQYFGPGTRLTVT.

This chain links TRBV2 with TRBJ2-4; a weak D match, TRBD1 (5 bases). The CDR3 runs to 12 residues. Germline CDR1 reads SNHLY; CDR2 reads FYNNEI. Between the trimmed V and J ends, which lost 11 bases and 0 bases, there was a span of 8 bases. The CDR3 sequence is CAGAVAKNIQYF. In DNA, the CDR3 is TGTGCCGGGGCTGTAGCCAAAAACATTCAGTACTTC.

V is TRBV5-5 and J is TRBJ2-1, with a weak D call TRBD1 (5 bases). Germline values: CDR1 SGHKS, CDR2 YYEKEE (reference sequence). This CDR3 is built from 13 residues. The ends were cut back, 5 bases at V and 6 bases at J, with 12 bases in the middle. CDR3 amino acids: CASSQGNSNEQFF. CDR3 DNA: TGTGCCAGCAGTCAGGGTAATAGCAATGAGCAGTTCTTC.

The chain has TRBV30 and TRBJ1-2; TRBD1 matches at 9 bases. Germline CDR1 GTSNPN, CDR2 SVGIG (reference sequence). The ends lost 3 bases at V and 9 bases at J; junction bases unmatched: 5. This CDR3 comprises 12 residues. CDR3: CAWRGDRESYTF. The CDR3 bases are TGTGCCTGGAGGGGGGACAGGGAGAGCTACACCTTC. Looking up the rest from reference TRBV30 and TRBJ1-2 gives the full variable domain: SQTIHQWPATLVQPVGSPLSLECTVEGTSNPNLYWYRQAAGRGLQLLFYSVGIGQISSEVPQNLSASRPQDRQFILSSKKLLLSDSGFYLCAWRGDRESYTFGSGTRLTVV.

The V and J genes are TRBV18 and TRBJ1-5; 7 nucleotides line up with TRBD1. J was trimmed by 3 bases and V by 5 bases; bases with no gene match: 4. The CDR3 contains 14 residues. Per the germline V gene, CDR1 is KGHSH and CDR2 is LQKENI. The CDR3 sequence is CASSSQGVNQPQHF. The CDR3 DNA reads TGTGCCAGCTCAAGCCAGGGGGTCAATCAGCCCCAGCATTTT. Combining the CDR3 with reference TRBV18 and TRBJ1-5 gives the whole variable domain NAGVMQNPRHLVRRRGQEARLRCSPMKGHSHVYWYRQLPEEGLKFMVYLQKENIIDESGMPKERFSAEFPKEGPSILRIQQVVRGDSAAYFCASSSQGVNQPQHFGDGTRLSIL.

The chain combines TRBV6-5 with TRBJ1-2; maybe TRBD1 (6 bases). Germline V gene sequence: CDR1 MNHEY, CDR2 SVGAGI. The CDR3 covers 14 residues. Trimming left V 6 bases short and J 8 bases short, with 19 bases between. CDR3 nucleotide sequence: TGTGCCAGCAGCCCATCGACAGGAACCTACGGCTACACCTTC. It translates to CASSPSTGTYGYTF.

The rearrangement links TRBV30 to TRBJ2-1, with TRBD1 matching 7 bases. J gave up 5 bases and V 2 bases, and 9 bases lay outside the gene matches. Germline CDR1 is GTSNPN and CDR2 is SVGIG (reference sequence). This CDR3 has 15 amino acids. The CDR3 bases are TGTGCCTGGAGTACGACAGGGTGGAGAGACAATGAGCAGTTCTTC. It is translated as CAWSTTGWRDNEQFF.

This chain joins TRBV5-1 and TRBJ1-1; 9 bases align to TRBD1. The CDR3 consists of 20 residues. The J segment lost 0 bases and the V segment lost 0 bases, leaving 15 bases of the junction unmatched. Germline CDR1 is SGHRS and CDR2 is YFSETQ. CDR3 DNA sequence: TGCGCCAGCAGCTTGGGGGAAATGGGGACAGGGTGGAGCATGAACACTGAAGCTTTCTTT. Its protein is CASSLGEMGTGWSMNTEAFF.

The chain carries TRBV5-6 and TRBJ2-7, with D possibly being TRBD1 (6 bases). Trimming pared 4 bases from V and 3 bases from J, leaving 14 bases between. Germline values: CDR1 SGHDT, CDR2 YYEEEE. The CDR3 extends over 14 amino acids. As DNA, the CDR3 is TGTGCCAGCAGCCGGACAGCGAGAAACTACGAGCAGTACTTC. It codes for CASSRTARNYEQYF.

The J gene is TRBJ2-7, the V gene TRBV7-2; a possible D gene is TRBD2 (7 bases). CDR1 and CDR2 (germline): SGHTA, FQGNSA. Trimming removed 1 base at V and 6 bases at J, with 22 bases between. This CDR3 contains 17 residues. The chain's CDR3 is CASSLEPTRGGRSEQYF. CDR3 bases: TGTGCCAGCAGCTTAGAGCCGACTAGGGGGGGGCGGAGCGAGCAGTACTTC.

The chain couples TRBV24-1 to TRBJ2-7, with TRBD2 matching 8 bases. The J segment lost 2 bases and the V segment lost 1 base, leaving 6 bases of the junction unmatched. The germline gives CDR1 KGHDR, CDR2 SFDVKD. The length of the CDR3 is 16 residues. CDR3 sequence: CATSDFGGDFAYEQYF. Here the CDR3 DNA reads TGTGCCACCAGTGATTTCGGGGGGGATTTCGCCTACGAGCAGTACTTC.

The chain employs TRBV6-2 or TRBV6-3 and TRBJ2-1; D may be TRBD2 (6 bases). The germline V and J ends were trimmed by 5 bases and 10 bases, with 12 bases remaining between them. The CDR3 consists of 12 residues. Germline V CDR1 and CDR2: MNHEY, SVGEGT. The DNA of the CDR3 is TGTGCCAGCAGTCCCGCGGGGTACGAGCAGTTCTTC. It specifies CASSPAGYEQFF.

The genes are TRBV4-1 and TRBJ1-5, with D unclear. The V gene lost 0 bases and the J gene lost 3 bases, with 9 bases spanning the gap. Germline lookup yields CDR1 MGHRA and CDR2 YSYEKL. CDR3 length equals 15 residues. CDR3 loop: CASSQDYSLNQPQHF. The CDR3 nucleotides are TGCGCCAGCAGCCAAGATTACAGCCTCAATCAGCCCCAGCATTTT.

The rearrangement uses TRBV5-1 and TRBJ2-7; TRBD2 agrees at 10 bases. Germline CDR1 SGHRS, CDR2 YFSETQ. V was clipped by 2 bases and J by 7 bases; unmatched bases: 6. The CDR3 loop spans 14 amino acids. Here the CDR3 reads CASSLMASGGEQYF. CDR3 DNA: TGCGCCAGCAGCTTAATGGCTAGCGGGGGAGAGCAGTACTTC.

This rearrangement joins TRBV4-2 to TRBJ2-7; TRBD2 matches at 12 bases. Germline V gene data show CDR1 as LGHNA and CDR2 as YNFKEQ. With 0 bases clipped from V and 7 bases from J, the junction kept 4 bases outside the gene matches. The CDR3 spans 15 residues. The CDR3 DNA reads as TGTGCCAGCAGCCAAGAAACCCTAGCGGGAGGGGAGCAGTACTTC. This codes for CASSQETLAGGEQYF.

The chain couples TRBV6-5 to TRBJ1-5; D not certain. The germline V gene encodes CDR1 MNHEY and CDR2 SVGAGI. The germline V and J ends were trimmed by 5 bases and 0 bases, with 11 bases remaining between them. The CDR3 spans 15 residues. The CDR3 bases are TGTGCCAGCAGTCTACAGCCCGATAGCAATCAGCCCCAGCATTTT. Its translation: CASSLQPDSNQPQHF.

This chain uses TRBV15 with TRBJ1-4, with 7 positions matching TRBD1. The junction had 9 bases not matched to a gene; V was cut back by 3 bases and J by 8 bases. CDR1 and CDR2 from the germline V gene are LNHNV and YYDKDF (reference sequence). The CDR3 covers 15 residues. The CDR3 nucleotides are TGTGCCACCAGCAGGCCGGGACAGTTCGAGGAAAAACTGTTTTTT. Protein: CATSRPGQFEEKLFF.

The chain uses TRBV9 and TRBJ1-2; no clear D gene. Trimming removed 0 bases at V and 10 bases at J, with 13 bases between. In germline, CDR1 is SGDLS, CDR2 YYNGEE. The CDR3 totals 13 residues. The DNA of the CDR3 is TGTGCCAGCAGCGTAGGAGAGGGTTTGGACTACACCTTC. Its protein is CASSVGEGLDYTF.

V usage is TRBV7-8 and J usage is TRBJ2-2; D possibly corresponds to TRBD1 (6 bases). CDR1 is SGHVS and CDR2 is FQNEAQ in the germline V gene. CDR3 length: 14 residues. The V gene lost 2 bases and the J gene lost 7 bases, with 11 bases spanning the gap. The CDR3 region has the DNA TGTGCCAGCAGCTTAACGCAGGGGATCGGGGAGCTGTTTTTT. This gives the protein CASSLTQGIGELFF.

V is TRBV24-1 and J is TRBJ2-7; 11 nucleotides align to TRBD2. This CDR3 comprises 23 residues. With 2 bases clipped from V and 3 bases from J, the junction kept 26 bases outside the gene matches. Germline CDR1 reads KGHDR; CDR2 reads SFDVKD. The CDR3 nucleotides read TGTGCCACCAGTGATTCGGGACAGCACGAAGGGACTAGCGGAAACCGCGTACGCTACGAGCAGTACTTC. This codes for CATSDSGQHEGTSGNRVRYEQYF.

The chain has TRBV2 and TRBJ1-1; D is unclear. The CDR3 consists of 13 residues. Germline lookup yields CDR1 SNHLY and CDR2 FYNNEI. Trimming stripped 4 bases from V and 3 bases from J, with 9 bases between. CDR3 amino acids: CASSVSRHTEAFF. CDR3 nucleotides: TGTGCCAGCAGTGTGTCGAGGCACACTGAAGCTTTCTTT.

The rearrangement uses TRBV2 and TRBJ2-1; TRBD2 is a possible D gene (6 bases). CDR1 and CDR2 from the germline V gene are SNHLY and FYNNEI. The ends were cut back, 6 bases at V and 6 bases at J, with 18 bases in the middle. The CDR3 has 15 residues. The CDR3 DNA sequence: TGTGCCAGCAGGGGGGAGGTCCCGAATAGCAATGAGCAGTTCTTC. Residues: CASRGEVPNSNEQFF.